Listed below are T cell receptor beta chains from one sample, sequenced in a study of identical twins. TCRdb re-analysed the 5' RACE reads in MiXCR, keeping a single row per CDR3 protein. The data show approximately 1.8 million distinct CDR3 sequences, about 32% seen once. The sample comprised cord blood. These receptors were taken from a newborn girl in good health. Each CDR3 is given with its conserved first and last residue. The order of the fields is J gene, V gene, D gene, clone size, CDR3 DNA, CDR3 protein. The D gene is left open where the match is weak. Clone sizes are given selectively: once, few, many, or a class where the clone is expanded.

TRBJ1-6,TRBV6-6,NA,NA,TGTGCCAGCAGGGCCGGGACAAAGCCCCTCCACTTT,CASRAGTKPLHF
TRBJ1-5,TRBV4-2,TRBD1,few,TGTGCCAGCAGCCAGTCGACAGGGGGAGGCAATCAGCCCCAGCATTTT,CASSQSTGGGNQPQHF
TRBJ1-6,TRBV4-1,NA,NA,TGCGCCAGCAGCCAAGTAGGACCGCCCCTCCACTTT,CASSQVGPPLHF
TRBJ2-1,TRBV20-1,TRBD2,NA,TGCAGTGCTAGCCCACTAGCGTACAATGAGCAGTTCTTC,CSASPLAYNEQFF
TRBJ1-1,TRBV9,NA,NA,TGTGCCAGCAGCGTAGAGTGGACACAACACACTGAAGCTTTCTTT,CASSVEWTQHTEAFF
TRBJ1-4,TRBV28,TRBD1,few,TGTGCCAGCAAGGGGGGGACAGGGAGTGAAAAACTGTTTTTT,CASKGGTGSEKLFF
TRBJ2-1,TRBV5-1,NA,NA,TGCGCCAGCAGCCTCACGGACCGCGAGCGGCAGTTCTTC,CASSLTDRERQFF
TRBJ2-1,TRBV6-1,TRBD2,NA,TGTGCCAGCAGTGAAGCGGGGACTAGCGGCGTCTACAATGAGCAGTTCTTC,CASSEAGTSGVYNEQFF
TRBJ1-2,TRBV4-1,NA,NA,TGCGCCAGCAGCCACATTCATGGCTACACCTTC,CASSHIHGYTF
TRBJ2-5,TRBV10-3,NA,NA,TGTGCCATCAGTGAGGCGGTAGCGGAAGAGACCCAGTACTTC,CAISEAVAEETQYF
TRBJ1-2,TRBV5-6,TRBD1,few,TGTGCCAGCAGCTTGAACAGGGGCCAGCTCAAGCATGGCTACACCTTC,CASSLNRGQLKHGYTF
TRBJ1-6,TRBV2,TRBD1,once,TGTGTCAGCAGTGACTGGGACAGCTATAATTCACCCCTCCACTTT,CVSSDWDSYNSPLHF
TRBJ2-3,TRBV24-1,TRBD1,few,TGTGCCACCAGTGATTCGGCCAGGGGGCGTGATACGCAGTATTTT,CATSDSARGRDTQYF
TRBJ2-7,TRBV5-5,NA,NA,TGTGCCAGCAGCCCTAACAGGGTAACCAACTACGAGCAGTACTTC,CASSPNRVTNYEQYF
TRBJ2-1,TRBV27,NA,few,TGTGCCAGCAGCCTCGACCGGAGTAGGGAGCAGTTCTTC,CASSLDRSREQFF
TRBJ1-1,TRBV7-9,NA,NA,TGTGCCAGCAGCTTAGCAAAGGAAGCTTTCTTT,CASSLAKEAFF
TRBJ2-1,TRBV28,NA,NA,TGTGCCAGCAGTCTAGCTAAGGGCTCCTACAATGAGCAGTTCTTC,CASSLAKGSYNEQFF
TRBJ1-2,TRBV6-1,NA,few,TGTGCCAGCAGGGATCCACACAGGCCACCTAACTATGGCTACACCTTC,CASRDPHRPPNYGYTF
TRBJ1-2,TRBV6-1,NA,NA,TGTGCCAGCAATCTGAGCAGGTCCGTCTATGGCTACACCTTC,CASNLSRSVYGYTF
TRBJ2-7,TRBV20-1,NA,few,TGCAGTGCTAGAGCAACTAGTCGGAGCTCCTACGAGCAGTACTTC,CSARATSRSSYEQYF
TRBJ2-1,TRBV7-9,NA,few,TGTGCCAGCAGCCTAGACTTAACGGGTAGCGAGCAGTTCTTC,CASSLDLTGSEQFF
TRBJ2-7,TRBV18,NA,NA,TGTGCCAGCTCACCACAGCTCGATAAGGCGGGGTCCTCCTACAATGAGCAGTACTTC,CASSPQLDKAGSSYNEQYF
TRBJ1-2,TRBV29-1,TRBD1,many,TGCAGCGTTGACCGACAGGGAGGAGGCTACACCTTC,CSVDRQGGGYTF
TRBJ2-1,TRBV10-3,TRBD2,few,TGTGCCATCAGTGTCGAAATAGCGGGAGCCTATGAGCAGTTCTTC,CAISVEIAGAYEQFF
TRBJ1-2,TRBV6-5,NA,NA,TGTGCCAGCAGTTACGTTACGGGAGGCTACACCTTC,CASSYVTGGYTF
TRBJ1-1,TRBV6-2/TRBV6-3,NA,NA,TGTGCCAGCAGAAACCGGGGCCCTGAAGCTTTCTTT,CASRNRGPEAFF
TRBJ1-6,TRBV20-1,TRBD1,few,TGCAGTGGGAGGGGACAGGGAGGCTCACCCCTCCACTTT,CSGRGQGGSPLHF
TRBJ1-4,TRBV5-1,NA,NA,TGCGCCAGCGGCAAAACTGCAACTAATGAAAAACTGTTTTTT,CASGKTATNEKLFF
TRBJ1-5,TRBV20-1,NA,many,TGCAGTGCTAGAGACGACGGTAGCAATCAGCCCCAGCATTTT,CSARDDGSNQPQHF
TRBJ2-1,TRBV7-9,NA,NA,TGTGCCAGCAGCCCTAGCCGTGACCCCGGCAGTGAGCAGTTCTTC,CASSPSRDPGSEQFF
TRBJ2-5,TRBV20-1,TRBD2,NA,TGCAGTGCTAGAGTAGAGCGGGGGGCAAGGTACAATGAGCAGTACTTC,CSARVERGARYNEQYF
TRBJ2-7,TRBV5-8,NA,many,TGTGCCAGCAGCTTGCTGGTGACTCGGGACACCTCCTACGAGCAGTACTTC,CASSLLVTRDTSYEQYF
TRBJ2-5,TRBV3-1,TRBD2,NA,TGTGCCAGCAGCCAATTAATACTAGCGAGCAATGAGCAGTACTTC,CASSQLILASNEQYF
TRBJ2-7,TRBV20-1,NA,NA,TGCAGTGCGATCCCTTCGCGCGGGACTTTATACGAGCAGTACTTC,CSAIPSRGTLYEQYF
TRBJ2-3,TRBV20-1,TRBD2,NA,TGCAGTGCCCTTAGGACTAGCGGGGGCGCAGATACGCAGTATTTT,CSALRTSGGADTQYF
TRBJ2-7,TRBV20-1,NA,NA,TGCAGTGCACCCGGGACCACCTACGAGCAGTACTTC,CSAPGTTYEQYF
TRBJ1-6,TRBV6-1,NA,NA,TGTGCCAGCAGGTTCCCGGGGAGTAATTCACCCCTCCACTTT,CASRFPGSNSPLHF
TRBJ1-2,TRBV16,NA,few,TGTGCCAGCAGCCGTAGCGCACAGAAGTATGGCTACACCTTC,CASSRSAQKYGYTF
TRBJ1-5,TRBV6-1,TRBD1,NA,TGTGCCAGCAGCCTAGGGGGGGGACAGGGTCTTATTCAGCCCCAGCATTTT,CASSLGGGQGLIQPQHF
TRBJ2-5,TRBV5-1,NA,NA,TGCGCCAGCAGCTACCCGGACGGTAAAGAGACCCAGTACTTC,CASSYPDGKETQYF
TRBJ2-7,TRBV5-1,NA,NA,TGCGCCAGCAGCTTGTCCCGGGACGTACCCTACGAGCAGTACTTC,CASSLSRDVPYEQYF
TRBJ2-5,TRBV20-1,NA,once,TGCAGTGCAAGCGAGGGAGAGGAAGGGGACCAGTACTTC,CSASEGEEGDQYF
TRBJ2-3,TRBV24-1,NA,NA,TGTGCCACCAGTGATTTCCGGACCTTAGATACGCAGTATTTT,CATSDFRTLDTQYF
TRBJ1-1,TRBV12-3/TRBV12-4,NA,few,TGTGCCAGCACCCTTGGGCAGGGAAACCCCCTGGGCACTGAAGCTTTCTTT,CASTLGQGNPLGTEAFF
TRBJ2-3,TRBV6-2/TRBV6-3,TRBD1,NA,TGTGCCAGCAGTTTCAACAGGGGGAGAGATACGCAGTATTTT,CASSFNRGRDTQYF
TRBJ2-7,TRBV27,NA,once,TGTGCCAGCAGTTGGGGGCTGGGGGAGCAGTACTTC,CASSWGLGEQYF
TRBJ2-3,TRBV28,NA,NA,TGTGCCAGCAGTTTATCCGCCGCGACGCAGTATTTT,CASSLSAATQYF
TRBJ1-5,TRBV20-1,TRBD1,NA,TGCAGTGCTAGAGGGGATGGACAGGGAAATCAGCCCCAGCATTTT,CSARGDGQGNQPQHF
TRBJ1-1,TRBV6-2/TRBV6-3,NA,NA,TGTGCCAGCAGCCTGATCGAAAGGACGGGAGCTTTCTTT,CASSLIERTGAFF
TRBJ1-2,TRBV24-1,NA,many,TGTGCCACCAGTGGGACAGATAACTATGGCTACACCTTC,CATSGTDNYGYTF
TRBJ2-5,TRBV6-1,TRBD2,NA,TGTGCCAGTCTCGTAAAGGCGGGAGTTGAGCAGTACTTC,CASLVKAGVEQYF
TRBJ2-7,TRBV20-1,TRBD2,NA,TGCAGTGCTACTCCATGGGCGGGGGGCTCCTACAATGAGCAGTACTTC,CSATPWAGGSYNEQYF
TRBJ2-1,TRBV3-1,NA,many,TGTGCCAGCAGCCAAGACTTCTACAATGAGCAGTTCTTC,CASSQDFYNEQFF
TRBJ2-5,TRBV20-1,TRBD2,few,TGCAGTGCAGCCCCGATTAGCGGGGACCAAGAGACCCAGTACTTC,CSAAPISGDQETQYF
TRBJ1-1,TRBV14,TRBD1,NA,TGTGCCAGCAGCCAGACAGGGATTTACACTGAAGCTTTCTTT,CASSQTGIYTEAFF
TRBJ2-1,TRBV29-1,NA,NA,TGCAGCGTTGAAGGGCACGCGCTGTTCTCCTACAATGAGCAGTTCTTC,CSVEGHALFSYNEQFF
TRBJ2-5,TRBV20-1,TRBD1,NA,TGCAGTGCTAGAATCTGGACAGGGGGCTACAATGAGCAGTACTTC,CSARIWTGGYNEQYF
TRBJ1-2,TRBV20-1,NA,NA,TGCAGTGCTAGAGATCCCAGGGAAACCGGTGGCTACACCTTC,CSARDPRETGGYTF